What follows describes a single T cell receptor (beta chain). The source of the sample is a study of blood T cell repertoires in COVID-19. TCRdb's copy holds only in-frame clones and misses some; the assay was immunoSEQ multiplex PCR. The sample records some 380,000 clones, about 90% being singletons. Germline V gives CDR1 KGHDR, CDR2 SFDVKD. The CDR3 length is 16 residues. Trimming took 5 bases from V and 0 from J; bases not matched to a gene: 4. Sample: peripheral blood. The chain carries TRBV24-1 and TRBJ2-1; 9 nucleotides match TRBD2. The receptor comes from a man between 18 and 35 years old with active or convalescent COVID-19. DNA for the CDR3: TGTGCCACCAGTGGAACGGGACTAGCCTCCTACAATGAGCAGTTCTTC. Amino acids: CATSGTGLASYNEQFF.